The 28 T cell receptor beta chains below were found in one sample sequenced in a study of early T cells in non-severe SARS-CoV-2 infection. TCRdb redid the calling of the 5' RACE reads with MiXCR, one entry per CDR3 protein. The sample has fewer than 85,000 distinct CDR3 sequences, 8.5% to 10% seen once. Sequenced input: whole blood. These TCRs come from an adult who was a healthcare worker with PCR-confirmed SARS-CoV-2 infection or an uninfected control (not recorded which).

This clonotype was observed a few times. One end of the junction fails to match germline, which may point to a read error. V gene TRBV28 combines with J gene TRBJ1-1; 11 positions agree with TRBD1. This CDR3 has 14 residues. Germline lookup yields CDR1 MDHEN and CDR2 SYDVKM. The CDR3 DNA follows: TGTGCCAGCAGCAATTGGGACAGGGGGTTTGAAGTTTTCTTT. Amino acid sequence: CASSNWDRGFEVFF.

This clonotype showed up many times. The chain is built from TRBV2 and TRBJ1-6, with D hard to call. Trimming took off 6 bases at V and 7 bases at J, with 13 bases between the two ends. The CDR3 is 14 amino acids. CDR1 is SNHLY, CDR2 FYNNEI, per germline. CDR3: CASRPNYSNSPLHF. The DNA of the CDR3 is TGTGCCAGCAGACCAAATTATTCGAATTCACCCCTCCACTTT.

This clonotype was observed at least ten times. The chain employs TRBV7-2 and TRBJ2-7; D is possibly TRBD2 (7 bases). Trimming removed 5 bases at V and 4 bases at J, with 21 bases between. The CDR3 length is 16 residues. Per germline, CDR1 SGHTA and CDR2 FQGNSA. CDR3 nucleotide sequence: TGTGCCAGCAGCCTACCTACCCGGGGGGCACTGTACGAGCAGTACTTC. This translates into CASSLPTRGALYEQYF.

This clonotype turned up a few times. The chain links TRBV12-3 or TRBV12-4 to TRBJ2-7, with unresolved D. CDR3 length: 13 residues. Between the trimmed V and J ends, which lost 5 bases and 6 bases, there was a span of 14 bases. CDR3 amino acids: CASSLWDRSEQYF. In nucleotides, the CDR3 is TGTGCCAGCAGTCTCTGGGATCGGAGCGAGCAGTACTTC.

This clonotype appeared a few times. This chain uses TRBV18 with TRBJ2-5; TRBD2 aligns across 8 bases. The J segment lost 4 bases and the V segment lost 3 bases, leaving 7 bases of the junction unmatched. CDR3 length equals 15 residues. Germline V lookup: CDR1 KGHSH, CDR2 LQKENI. CDR3 protein: CASSPRPSGGETQYF. The DNA for the CDR3 is TGTGCCAGCTCACCCCGACCCAGCGGGGGAGAGACCCAGTACTTC.

Ten or more counts support this clonotype. The CDR3 sequence is CAISVQGGGEQYF. The CDR3, as DNA: TGTGCCATCAGTGTTCAAGGCGGAGGTGAGCAGTACTTC. This chain uses TRBV10-3 with TRBJ2-7, with a tentative D call TRBD2 (5 bases). CDR3 length: 13 residues. CDR1 and CDR2 (germline): ENHRY, SYGVKD. The V and J ends lost 4 bases and 7 bases respectively, with 14 bases between them.

Many counts were recorded for this clonotype. The chain carries TRBV20-1 and TRBJ1-6; D uncertain. From germline, CDR1 is DFQATT and CDR2 SNEGSKA (reference sequence). The CDR3 length is 15 residues. The V end lost 6 bases, the J end lost 7 bases, and 19 bases lay between the germline ends. CDR3 residues: CSAERPLQPNSPLHF. The CDR3, as DNA: TGCAGTGCGGAAAGACCCCTCCAACCCAATTCACCCCTCCACTTT.

The chain links TRBV7-9 to TRBJ1-5; D remains ambiguous. In germline, CDR1 is SEHNR, CDR2 FQNEAQ (reference sequence). The CDR3 spans 12 residues. Trimming took 1 base from V and 6 from J, leaving 4 bases between them. CDR3 amino acids: CASSLGVQPQHF. In nucleotides, the CDR3 is TGTGCCAGCAGCTTAGGGGTTCAGCCCCAGCATTTT. Variable domain in full (rest from reference TRBV7-9 and TRBJ1-5): DTGVSQNPRHKITKRGQNVTFRCDPISEHNRLYWYRQTLGQGPEFLTYFQNEAQLEKSRLLSDRFSAERPKGSFSTLEIQRTEQGDSAMYLCASSLGVQPQHFGDGTRLSIL.

Turning to this clonotype: The junction differs from germline at one of its ends, possibly a read error. V and J are TRBV5-1 and TRBJ1-4; 7 bases are a match to TRBD1. Germline V lookup: CDR1 SGHRS, CDR2 YFSETQ. There are 14 residues in the CDR3. The CDR3 coding sequence is TGCGCCAGCAGCACGGACAGGAATAATGAAAATCTGTTTTTT. Protein: CASSTDRNNENLFF.

This clonotype was detected many times. The DNA for the CDR3 is TGCGCCAGCAGCTTGGCCCTGCCAGAGACCCAGTACTTC. Protein: CASSLALPETQYF. The V gene is TRBV5-1, the J gene TRBJ2-5; no clear D. Per germline, CDR1 SGHRS and CDR2 YFSETQ. The CDR3 is 13 amino acids. The ends were cut back, 0 bases at V and 4 bases at J, with 7 bases in the middle. The full variable domain, in which reference TRBV5-1 and TRBJ2-5 provide the parts outside the CDR3, is KAGVTQTPRYLIKTRGQQVTLSCSPISGHRSVSWYQQTPGQGLQFLFEYFSETQRNKGNFPGRFSGRQFSNSRSEMNVSTLELGDSALYLCASSLALPETQYFGPGTRLLVL.

In its sample, this clonotype was seen many times. The chain joins TRBV13 to TRBJ2-5; no firm D call. V was shortened by 5 bases and J by 1 base, with 14 bases between the two germline ends. The CDR3 loop spans 15 amino acids. Germline V lookup: CDR1 PRHDT, CDR2 FYEKMQ (reference sequence). CDR3 residues: CASSPSTWGQETQYF. CDR3 coding DNA: TGTGCCAGCAGCCCCTCGACTTGGGGCCAAGAGACCCAGTACTTC.

This chain uses TRBV5-4 with TRBJ2-2; no reliable D call. Germline values: CDR1 SGHNT, CDR2 YYREEE (reference sequence). The ends were cut back, 9 bases at V and 3 bases at J, with 6 bases in the middle. The CDR3 extends over 11 amino acids. The CDR3 DNA follows: TGTGCCACCCTAGACACCGGGGAGCTGTTTTTT. This translates into CATLDTGELFF.

The chain recombines TRBV6-5 with TRBJ1-6; tentative D call: TRBD1 (6 bases). CDR1 and CDR2 (germline): MNHEY, SVGAGI. The CDR3 sequence is 15 residues long. The V gene lost 6 bases and the J gene lost 5 bases, with 14 bases spanning the gap. The CDR3 loop reads CASSRTQGHNSPLHF. The CDR3 DNA reads as TGTGCCAGCAGCAGAACCCAGGGGCATAATTCACCCCTCCACTTT.

This clonotype occurred many times. The chain employs TRBV10-3 and TRBJ1-2, with D unresolved. V lost 9 bases, J lost 8 bases, and 22 bases lay in between. Germline CDR1 ENHRY, CDR2 SYGVKD. The CDR3 is 14 amino acids. The CDR3 is CAIPVSVDSSGYTF. The DNA of the CDR3 is TGTGCCATTCCGGTTAGTGTGGATTCGAGCGGCTACACCTTC.

This clonotype was seen a handful of times. The chain has TRBV20-1 and TRBJ2-7; TRBD2 matches 9 bases. CDR1 is DFQATT and CDR2 is SNEGSKA in the germline V gene (reference sequence). V trimming: 0 bases; J trimming: 8 bases; junction bases outside the gene matches: 14. The CDR3 runs to 16 residues. CDR3 sequence (DNA): TGCAGTGCTAGAGAGAGTGCCGCGGGAGGGATGTACAAGCAGTACTTC. The encoded protein is CSARESAAGGMYKQYF.

By share, this clonotype ranks as medium-sized (0.01 to 0.1%). This chain joins TRBV11-1 and TRBJ2-1; 9 bases are shared with TRBD2. CDR3 size: 13 residues. Germline CDR1 SGHAT, CDR2 FQDESV (reference sequence). J was trimmed by 7 bases and V by 6 bases; bases with no gene match: 4. CDR3 region: CASSRTSENEQFF. In nucleotides, the CDR3 is TGTGCCAGCAGTAGGACTAGCGAGAATGAGCAGTTCTTC.

This clonotype was counted at least ten times. The CDR3 DNA reads as TGTGCCAGCAGCTTAGCGGGGACTAGCGGAGAGCAGTTCTTC. Translating it yields CASSLAGTSGEQFF. This chain connects TRBV11-2 to TRBJ2-1, with TRBD2 matching 11 bases. J was trimmed by 10 bases and V by 1 base; bases with no gene match: 3. Germline lookup yields CDR1 SGHAT and CDR2 FQNNGV. CDR3 length equals 14 residues. The full variable domain, rest sourced from reference TRBV11-2 and TRBJ2-1, is EAGVAQSPRYKIIEKRQSVAFWCNPISGHATLYWYQQILGQGPKLLIQFQNNGVVDDSQLPKDRFSAERLKGVDSTLKIQPAKLEDSAVYLCASSLAGTSGEQFFGPGTRLTVL.

This chain uses TRBV5-1 with TRBJ1-1; tentatively, D is TRBD1 (5 bases). Trimming cost V 2 bases and J 5 bases, with 13 bases left between them. The CDR3 covers 14 residues. Germline V gives CDR1 SGHRS, CDR2 YFSETQ. The CDR3: CASSLVSDRTEAFF. Here the CDR3 DNA reads TGCGCCAGCAGCTTAGTTAGTGACAGAACTGAAGCTTTCTTT.

V gene TRBV7-2 combines with J gene TRBJ2-5; 7 nucleotides align to TRBD2. Germline values: CDR1 SGHTA, CDR2 FQGNSA. This CDR3 contains 14 residues. V gave up 2 bases and J gave up 2 bases; unmatched junction bases: 2. The DNA for the CDR3 is TGTGCCAGCAGCTTAAGCGGGATACAAGAGACCCAGTACTTC. It yields the protein CASSLSGIQETQYF.

The V call is TRBV2, the J call TRBJ1-2; D is unresolved. The length of the CDR3 is 12 residues. The germline CDR1 and CDR2 sequences are SNHLY and FYNNEI. V lost 7 bases, J lost 4 bases, and 10 bases lay in between. CDR3 region: CASMKQSYGYTF. CDR3 in DNA: TGTGCCAGCATGAAACAGAGCTATGGCTACACCTTC. The full variable domain, in which reference TRBV2 and TRBJ1-2 provide the parts outside the CDR3, is EPEVTQTPSHQVTQMGQEVILRCVPISNHLYFYWYRQILGQKVEFLVSFYNNEISEKSEIFDDQFSVERPDGSNFTLKIRSTKLEDSAMYFCASMKQSYGYTFGSGTRLTVV.

This clonotype has a count of ten or more. The gene calls are TRBV20-1 and TRBJ2-1; TRBD1 or TRBD2 may be the D gene (6 bases each). The CDR3 is made up of 15 amino acids. V gave up 0 bases and J gave up 9 bases, with 18 bases separating them. Per the germline V gene, CDR1 is DFQATT and CDR2 is SNEGSKA (reference sequence). CDR3 residues: CSARDPRGGGLEQFF. The CDR3 DNA reads as TGCAGTGCTAGAGATCCCCGAGGGGGAGGACTTGAGCAGTTCTTC.

In its sample, this clonotype was seen many times. This sequence joins TRBV10-3 and TRBJ2-5, with D hard to call. V was cut by 3 bases and J by 5 bases, with 7 bases left in between. The CDR3 contains 12 residues. From germline, CDR1 is ENHRY and CDR2 SYGVKD. The CDR3: CAISELGETQYF. The CDR3 DNA follows: TGTGCCATCAGTGAATTGGGGGAGACCCAGTACTTC.

The V and J genes are TRBV29-1 and TRBJ1-2; TRBD1 might be the D (5 bases). The V gene's germline CDR1 is SQVTM and CDR2 ANQGSEA. The V gene lost 7 bases and the J gene lost 2 bases, with 11 bases spanning the gap. There are 12 residues in the CDR3. The CDR3 sequence is CSAGQGNYGYTF. In DNA form, the CDR3 reads TGCAGCGCTGGGCAGGGAAACTATGGCTACACCTTC.

This chain connects TRBV28 to TRBJ1-1; D is possibly TRBD1 (6 bases). The V end lost 7 bases, the J end lost 1 base, and 10 bases lay between the germline ends. CDR1 and CDR2 (germline): MDHEN, SYDVKM. There are 13 residues in the CDR3. CDR3 in DNA: TGTGCCAGCAAGGGGGGAGCGAACACTGAAGCTTTCTTT. It is translated as CASKGGANTEAFF.

The chain recombines TRBV28 with TRBJ2-7; TRBD1 agrees at 7 bases. There are 14 residues in the CDR3. CDR1 and CDR2 from the germline V gene are MDHEN and SYDVKM. The trim removed 6 bases at V and 2 bases at J, leaving 7 bases unmatched. For the CDR3, the DNA is TGTGCCAGCAGCCCGACAGGGCAGCCCTACGAGCAGTACTTC. This translates into CASSPTGQPYEQYF.

This clonotype was seen a few times. This chain joins TRBV5-5 and TRBJ1-6, with a tentative D call TRBD1 (5 bases). The CDR3 extends over 14 amino acids. Trimming took off 5 bases at V and 8 bases at J, with 14 bases between the two ends. CDR1 is SGHKS, CDR2 YYEKEE, per germline (reference sequence). The CDR3 spells CASSWDEQYSPLHF. CDR3 in DNA: TGTGCCAGCAGTTGGGACGAGCAGTATTCACCCCTCCACTTT.

This rearrangement joins TRBV7-9 to TRBJ1-1, with D possibly TRBD1 on 6 matching bases. The CDR3 totals 14 residues. Trimming shortened V by 5 bases and J by 4 bases, and 14 bases separated the two germline ends. CDR1 SEHNR and CDR2 FQNEAQ come from the germline V gene (reference sequence). CDR3 protein: CASSQQGPSTEAFF. In DNA form, the CDR3 reads TGTGCCAGCAGCCAACAGGGACCCTCCACTGAAGCTTTCTTT.

Comment on this clonotype: This may stem from a read error, because a much larger clone lies one nucleotide away. The chain has TRBV28 and TRBJ2-7; D is possibly TRBD1 (5 bases). The CDR3 loop spans 16 amino acids. Germline CDR1 reads MDHEN; CDR2 reads SYDVKM. Trimming pared 2 bases from V and 0 bases from J, leaving 14 bases between. For the CDR3, the DNA is TGTGCCAGCAGTTTACCCGCAGGGTCCCCCTCCTACGAGCAGTACTTC. It specifies CASSLPAGSPSYEQYF.